This T cell receptor (beta chain) comes out of a study of neoadjuvant anti-PD-1 for oral cavity cancer. Clones were read by immunoSEQ multiplex PCR, and TCRdb kept only the in-frame ones, dropping some. The repertoire holds 15,000 to 20,000 clones, 67% seen once, with around 2.6% in the top ten. With V trimmed by 1 base and J by 10 bases, 12 bases remained unmatched. The V gene's germline CDR1 is MNHNS and CDR2 SASEGT. CDR3 length: 16 residues. This clonotype was sampled from a person between 40 and 85 years old with oral cavity squamous cell carcinoma. This material consisted of PBMCs, taken before nivolumab (anti-PD-1) treatment. The gene calls are TRBV6-1 and TRBJ2-1, with TRBD2 identical over 8 bases. The CDR3 nucleotides read TGTGCCAGCAGTGAAGAAGGGACTAGGGGAAGGGGCGAGCAGTTCTTC. Encoded protein: CASSEEGTRGRGEQFF.